This TCR beta chain was documented in a study of CD8+ T cells in alopecia areata. For this clone: Antigen specificity is unknown.

It was cDNA, reverse transcribed from extracted RNA, that served as the sequencing template. Some clones are missing from TCRdb's copy, which holds only in-frame ones; the method was immunoSEQ multiplex PCR. The sample holds some 220,000 clones; about three fifths are singletons and the top ten take roughly 1.5%. Treatment here: oral pan-JAK inhibitor, 5-10 mg twice daily. As part of sample collection, lesional scalp punch biopsies and peripheral blood were taken from alopecia areata patients. CDR1 is SQVTM, CDR2 ANQGSEA, per germline. Trimming pared 6 bases from V and 7 bases from J, leaving 16 bases between. The CDR3 loop spans 14 amino acids. Study-wide results and caveats: Scalp and blood retained many expanded lesional clones during tofacitinib. Expanded CD8+ clones among the top 100, as well as scalp clonality, were significantly decreased by tofacitinib.

The TCR comes from a human donor with alopecia areata. Sequenced material: CD4+ T cells sorted from blood, taken at week 4, from a patient treated with tofacitinib. The chain joins TRBV29-1 to TRBJ1-6, with D hard to call. This CDR3 reads CSVQEGRVNSPLHF. CDR3 nucleotides: TGCAGCGTACAAGAGGGAAGGGTAAATTCACCCCTCCACTTT.